Presented here are 3 T cell receptor beta chains from one specimen sequenced in a study of post-analysis software for immune sequencing data. These TCRs are of unknown antigen specificity. Every TCR beta cDNA library bore unique molecular identifiers. TCRdb re-called the PCR reads with MiXCR, one entry per CDR3 protein. This sample carries almost 700,000 distinct CDR3 sequences, 55% to 70% of them seen once, and the ten largest clones take about 11%. Findings and caveats of the study: Controls had lower frequencies than patients of a handful of TRBV segments, which included TRBV5-6, TRBV5-1 and TRBV20-1.

The source material was blood. The receptors come from a girl aged 2 to 10 with multiple sclerosis.

This clonotype occurred a few times. The chain links TRBV29-1 to TRBJ1-2; D gene uncertain. Trimming shortened V by 3 bases and J by 4 bases, and 12 bases separated the two germline ends. The CDR3 runs to 13 residues. In germline, CDR1 is SQVTM, CDR2 ANQGSEA. CDR3 nucleotide sequence: TGCAGCGTTGAGCCAGGCAACCTCTATGGCTACACCTTC. This sequence encodes CSVEPGNLYGYTF.

In this sample, this clonotype turned up a few times. The chain joins TRBV6-5 to TRBJ1-2; unclear D gene. Trimming pared 6 bases from V and 4 bases from J, leaving 12 bases between. The germline V gene has CDR1 MNHEY and CDR2 SVGAGI. CDR3 length: 13 residues. Written as DNA, the CDR3 is TGTGCCAGCAGCTACGGACGCCCCTATGGCTACACCTTC. Translating it yields CASSYGRPYGYTF.

The chain carries TRBV20-1 and TRBJ1-4, with 7 positions matching TRBD1. The CDR3 extends over 16 amino acids. Trimming took 8 bases from V and 0 from J; bases not matched to a gene: 12. Germline loops: CDR1 DFQATT, CDR2 SNEGSKA (reference sequence). CDR3 residues: CSTLFRGSPTNEKLFF. The CDR3 DNA reads as TGCAGTACCTTATTCAGGGGGTCTCCAACTAATGAAAAACTGTTTTTT.